Listed here are 5 T cell receptor beta chains from one sample, sequenced in a study of CD8 T cells in Susac syndrome. Random hexamers were used to reverse transcribe about 0.45 to 1 ug of RNA. TCRdb reanalysed the immunoSEQ multiplex PCR reads using MiXCR and keeps one entry per CDR3 protein. The profile shows approximately 120,000 distinct CDR3 sequences, around 97% of them singletons. Sequences were obtained from CD4+ T cells from PBMCs. The origin of the receptors is a human donor in good health.

This clonotype was seen only once. J is TRBJ1-6 and V is TRBV30; D not certain. Germline lookup yields CDR1 GTSNPN and CDR2 SVGIG (reference sequence). This CDR3 contains 13 residues. Trimming took off 3 bases at V and 7 bases at J, with 10 bases between the two ends. The CDR3 DNA sequence: TGTGCCTGGAGCCTTACAGAGAATTCACCCCTCCACTTT. This gives the protein CAWSLTENSPLHF.

This clonotype was seen a single time. The V and J genes are TRBV7-2 and TRBJ1-5; a possible D gene is TRBD1 (5 bases). The V end was cut by 4 bases, the J end by 1 base, with 8 bases between. This CDR3 region has 14 residues. CDR1 and CDR2 from the germline V gene are SGHTA and FQGNSA. CDR3 sequence reads: CASSWAGSNQPQHF. The DNA for the CDR3 is TGTGCCAGCAGCTGGGCAGGGAGCAATCAGCCCCAGCATTTT.

The CDR3 coding sequence is TGTGCCAGCAGCGTCACAGGGATCTCCTACGAGCAGTACTTC. It encodes CASSVTGISYEQYF. The chain combines TRBV9 with TRBJ2-7; D is perhaps TRBD1 (6 bases). Trimming removed 2 bases from V and 0 bases from J, with 9 bases in between. Germline CDR1 SGDLS, CDR2 YYNGEE. The CDR3 has 14 amino acids.

V usage is TRBV12-3 or TRBV12-4 and J usage is TRBJ2-7; maybe TRBD1 (5 bases). Trimming stripped 5 bases from V and 0 bases from J, with 8 bases between. CDR3 size: 13 residues. The DNA for the CDR3 is TGTGCCAGCAGTCGACAGTTCTCCTACGAGCAGTACTTC. Translating it yields CASSRQFSYEQYF.

The genes are TRBV2 and TRBJ2-5; 7 positions match TRBD2. This CDR3 has 15 amino acids. The germline CDR1 and CDR2 sequences are SNHLY and FYNNEI. Trimming cost V 11 bases and J 1 base; bases outside gene matches: 13. The CDR3 sequence is CAGQRAGPFQETQYF. In DNA form, the CDR3 reads TGTGCCGGACAAAGAGCGGGGCCTTTCCAAGAGACCCAGTACTTC.